Shown below are 29 T cell receptor beta chains from a single sample sequenced in a study of identical twins. Each CDR3 protein is one row after TCRdb ran MiXCR on the 5' RACE reads. The data show 250,000 or so distinct CDR3 sequences, about 13% seen once. These same data were also listed under a study on yellow fever vaccine responses in identical twins.

Sequencing used memory (CD45RO+) T cells sorted from blood. The receptors shown here come from a woman younger than 30 in good health.

This clonotype has a count of ten or more. This CDR3 is CASSVSQRQYF. CDR3 DNA: TGCGCCAGCAGCGTATCCCAAAGGCAGTATTTT. V usage is TRBV5-1 and J usage is TRBJ2-3; D remains unclear. This CDR3 is 11 amino acids long. Germline V CDR1 and CDR2: SGHRS, YFSETQ. The V gene lost 4 bases and the J gene lost 11 bases, with 11 bases spanning the gap.

This chain links TRBV18 with TRBJ1-1, with D perhaps matching TRBD1 (5 bases). Trimming left V 1 base short and J 1 base short, with 10 bases between. The CDR3 has 15 residues. CDR1 and CDR2 from the germline V gene are KGHSH and LQKENI. The CDR3 DNA follows: TGTGCCAGCTCACCACGACAGACGCCGAACACTGAAGCTTTCTTT. The encoded protein is CASSPRQTPNTEAFF.

This clonotype was seen a few times. The gene calls are TRBV5-1 and TRBJ1-2; D may be TRBD1 (6 bases). The CDR3 consists of 13 residues. CDR1 is SGHRS, CDR2 YFSETQ, per germline. Trimming removed 5 bases from V and 2 bases from J, with 10 bases in between. CDR3 protein: CASSTGLNYGYTF. CDR3 nucleotides: TGCGCCAGCAGTACAGGGTTGAACTATGGCTACACCTTC.

CDR3 in DNA: TGCGCCAGCAGCTATGATGGGACAGATACGCAGTATTTT. Amino acid sequence: CASSYDGTDTQYF. The V gene is TRBV5-1, the J gene TRBJ2-3; D unclear. Germline assignment: CDR1 SGHRS and CDR2 YFSETQ. There are 13 residues in the CDR3. With 3 bases removed from V and 3 bases from J, the gap between germline ends came to 8 bases.

This clonotype has ten or more counts. The chain joins TRBV12-3 or TRBV12-4 to TRBJ2-2; 8 bases are shared with TRBD1. J lost 3 bases, V lost 2 bases, and 5 bases had no gene match. This CDR3 has 16 amino acids. The DNA for the CDR3 is TGTGCCAGCAGTTTACGGCAGGGGGCGTACACCGGGGAGCTGTTTTTT. Translation: CASSLRQGAYTGELFF.

This clonotype has a handful of counts. J is TRBJ2-3 and V is TRBV11-2; TRBD2 agrees at 11 bases. CDR3 length: 17 amino acids. V was clipped by 2 bases and J by 0 bases; unmatched bases: 4. Germline values: CDR1 SGHAT, CDR2 FQNNGV. This CDR3 reads CASSLRGLAASTDTQYF. CDR3 nucleotides: TGTGCCAGCAGCTTACGGGGACTAGCGGCAAGCACAGATACGCAGTATTTT.

This clonotype was observed at least ten times. V usage is TRBV29-1 and J usage is TRBJ2-3; unclear D gene. The germline gives CDR1 SQVTM, CDR2 ANQGSEA. V was cut by 1 base and J by 1 base, with 6 bases left in between. The CDR3 is 13 residues long. The chain's CDR3 is CSVEVEGTDTQYF. In DNA, the CDR3 is TGCAGCGTTGAAGTAGAGGGCACAGATACGCAGTATTTT.

J is TRBJ2-3 and V is TRBV20-1; a weak D match, TRBD2 (5 bases). The germline V gene has CDR1 DFQATT and CDR2 SNEGSKA (reference sequence). The CDR3 spans 13 residues. With 5 bases removed from V and 4 bases from J, the gap between germline ends came to 13 bases. In nucleotides, the CDR3 is TGCAGTGCTGCCCCGGGAATCGCAGATACGCAGTATTTT. Translation gives CSAAPGIADTQYF.

The sample holds a few counts of this clonotype. The chain recombines TRBV9 with TRBJ1-2; possibly TRBD1 for D (6 bases). The CDR3 is made up of 14 amino acids. The germline V gene has CDR1 SGDLS and CDR2 YYNGEE. Trimming removed 3 bases at V and 7 bases at J, with 16 bases between. The CDR3 DNA reads as TGTGCCAGCAGCGCCTCCATGGGACAATCTGGCTACACCTTC. This sequence encodes CASSASMGQSGYTF.

This chain connects TRBV11-2 to TRBJ1-5, with a possible D match to TRBD1 (5 bases). The CDR3 has 15 residues. Trimming took off 5 bases at V and 0 bases at J, with 11 bases between the two ends. The V gene's germline CDR1 is SGHAT and CDR2 FQNNGV. The CDR3 region is CASSAEGRSNQPQHF. In DNA form, the CDR3 reads TGTGCCAGCAGCGCGGAGGGGCGTAGCAATCAGCCCCAGCATTTT. Supplemented by reference TRBV11-2 and TRBJ1-5, the full variable domain reads EAGVAQSPRYKIIEKRQSVAFWCNPISGHATLYWYQQILGQGPKLLIQFQNNGVVDDSQLPKDRFSAERLKGVDSTLKIQPAKLEDSAVYLCASSAEGRSNQPQHFGDGTRLSIL.

This clonotype has only a few counts. The chain uses TRBV27 and TRBJ2-3; 9 bases match TRBD2. CDR3 size: 17 residues. Germline-derived CDR1 and CDR2 are MNHEY and SMNVEV (reference sequence). V dropped 5 bases and J dropped 5; count of bases not matched to a gene: 14. The CDR3 region has the DNA TGTGCCAGCAGTCAGGTGAGGCTAGCGGGGATCAGAGATACGCAGTATTTT. Its protein product is CASSQVRLAGIRDTQYF.

The chain has TRBV5-1 and TRBJ2-3; D is ambiguous. CDR1 is SGHRS and CDR2 is YFSETQ in the germline V gene. Trimming cost V 0 bases and J 3 bases, with 8 bases left between them. The CDR3 sequence is 14 residues long. CDR3 nucleotides: TGCGCCAGCAGCTTGGGTCACGAAACAGATACGCAGTATTTT. Its protein product is CASSLGHETDTQYF.

In its sample, this clonotype was seen a few times. The rearrangement uses TRBV7-8 and TRBJ2-7; TRBD2 matches 7 bases. Per the germline V gene, CDR1 is SGHVS and CDR2 is FQNEAQ. V shed 1 base, J shed 2 bases, and the junction held 5 bases outside the gene matches. The CDR3 has 15 amino acids. CDR3 in amino acids: CASSLELALTYEQYF. The CDR3 bases are TGTGCCAGCAGCTTAGAACTAGCGCTTACCTACGAGCAGTACTTC.

The rearrangement links TRBV6-5 to TRBJ2-3; no reliable D call. This CDR3 contains 16 residues. V gave up 0 bases and J gave up 0 bases, with 10 bases separating them. CDR1 and CDR2 from the germline V gene are MNHEY and SVGAGI. This CDR3 is CASSYSQFYSTDTQYF. For the CDR3, the DNA is TGTGCCAGCAGTTACTCGCAGTTTTATAGCACAGATACGCAGTATTTT.

In this sample, this clonotype turned up a few times. The chain has TRBV5-1 and TRBJ1-2, with D maybe TRBD1 (6 bases). CDR1 is SGHRS and CDR2 is YFSETQ in the germline V gene. The V gene lost 0 bases and the J gene lost 6 bases, with 12 bases spanning the gap. This CDR3 comprises 14 residues. CDR3 sequence (DNA): TGCGCCAGCAGCTTGGAAGGGGGGCCGAATGGCTACACCTTC. Its protein is CASSLEGGPNGYTF.

The rearrangement uses TRBV10-3 and TRBJ2-5; D may match TRBD1 or TRBD2 (7 bases each). CDR1 and CDR2 from the germline V gene are ENHRY and SYGVKD. The CDR3 has 15 residues. V shed 8 bases and J shed 1 base, with 17 bases lying between them. DNA for the CDR3: TGTGCCATCGGACAAAGCGGGGACAGCCAAGAGACCCAGTACTTC. Encoded protein: CAIGQSGDSQETQYF.

Only a few counts were recorded for this clonotype. This chain links TRBV6-2 or TRBV6-3 with TRBJ1-1; D is perhaps TRBD1 (5 bases). CDR3 size: 18 residues. CDR1 is MNHEY and CDR2 is SVGEGT in the germline V gene. Trimming cost V 0 bases and J 2 bases, with 19 bases left between them. CDR3 in DNA: TGTGCCAGCAGTTACTCCTCGGGGGAGGTGGTCGTCAACACTGAAGCTTTCTTT. Translating gives CASSYSSGEVVVNTEAFF.

This clonotype was detected only a few times. The chain uses TRBV9 and TRBJ2-4; D unclear. This CDR3 is 15 amino acids long. V shed 1 base and J shed 1 base, with 9 bases lying between them. CDR1 and CDR2 from the germline V gene are SGDLS and YYNGEE. Written as DNA, the CDR3 is TGTGCCAGCAGCGTATCCTTAGGGGCCAAAAACATTCAGTACTTC. Its protein is CASSVSLGAKNIQYF.

This clonotype was observed at least ten times. The CDR3 loop is CSASGGGYAEAFF. In DNA form, the CDR3 reads TGCAGTGCTAGTGGCGGAGGCTACGCTGAAGCTTTCTTT. This chain uses TRBV20-1 with TRBJ1-1, with no clear D. Trimming removed 3 bases at V and 6 bases at J, with 14 bases between. The germline V gene encodes CDR1 DFQATT and CDR2 SNEGSKA (reference sequence). The CDR3 is made up of 13 amino acids.

The chain links TRBV12-3 or TRBV12-4 to TRBJ2-6; D is possibly TRBD1 (5 bases). The CDR3 contains 15 residues. V was trimmed by 6 bases and J by 1 base, leaving 10 bases between them. The CDR3 here is CASRMAGSGANVLTF. The CDR3 coding sequence is TGTGCCAGCAGGATGGCAGGGTCTGGGGCCAACGTCCTGACTTTC.

This clonotype was seen at least ten times. The chain links TRBV27 to TRBJ2-1, with 7 bases lining up with TRBD1. The V and J ends lost 4 bases and 0 bases, in that order; junction bases with no gene match: 0. This CDR3 is 14 amino acids long. Germline loops: CDR1 MNHEY, CDR2 SMNVEV (reference sequence). CDR3 sequence reads: CASSYRGSYNEQFF. In nucleotides, the CDR3 is TGTGCCAGCAGTTACAGGGGCTCCTACAATGAGCAGTTCTTC.

This clonotype was recorded many times. The chain has TRBV12-3 or TRBV12-4 and TRBJ2-4; 7 bases are a match to TRBD1. There are 16 residues in the CDR3. Trimming cost V 5 bases and J 8 bases; bases outside gene matches: 15. CDR3 in amino acids: CASSPTNRGRGDIQYF. The CDR3 coding sequence is TGTGCCAGCAGTCCTACCAACAGGGGCAGGGGAGACATTCAGTACTTC.

The chain uses TRBV12-3 or TRBV12-4 and TRBJ1-1; 8 nucleotides align to TRBD1. V shed 5 bases and J 11 bases; nucleotides not matched to a gene: 7. This CDR3 has 12 residues. CDR3 in amino acids: CASSPRTGRAFF. The CDR3 DNA follows: TGTGCCAGCAGTCCTCGGACAGGGAGGGCTTTCTTT.

The V gene is TRBV6-1, the J gene TRBJ2-7; 11 bases line up with TRBD2. CDR1 and CDR2 (germline): MNHNS, SASEGT. The CDR3 contains 14 residues. V was pared by 8 bases and J by 7 bases, with 10 bases of the junction left unmatched. As DNA, the CDR3 is TGTGCCAGCTTAGTAGCGGGGGGGCCGAATGAGCAGTACTTC. It codes for CASLVAGGPNEQYF.

This clonotype was seen a few times. This rearrangement joins TRBV28 to TRBJ1-1, with D unclear. The CDR3 has 14 amino acids. The V end lost 4 bases, the J end lost 1 base, and 10 bases lay between the germline ends. Germline assignment: CDR1 MDHEN and CDR2 SYDVKM. CDR3 nucleotides: TGTGCCAGCAGTTCCCTGGGTGGGAACACTGAAGCTTTCTTT. Protein sequence: CASSSLGGNTEAFF.

This clonotype was observed at least ten times. The V and J genes are TRBV6-2 or TRBV6-3 and TRBJ2-1; perhaps TRBD2 as D (5 bases). V dropped 6 bases and J dropped 8 bases, with 17 bases sitting between them. The CDR3 is 14 amino acids. Germline lookup yields CDR1 MNHEY and CDR2 SVGEGT. The CDR3 sequence: CASSHPISGDEQFF. DNA for the CDR3: TGTGCCAGCAGCCACCCGATAAGCGGCGATGAGCAGTTCTTC.

The chain uses TRBV6-2 or TRBV6-3 and TRBJ2-2; no definite D call. The CDR3 consists of 15 residues. Germline CDR1 is MNHEY and CDR2 is SVGEGT. The V end was cut by 7 bases, the J end by 3 bases, with 15 bases between. The CDR3 sequence is CASNPGRAHTGELFF. The CDR3 DNA is TGTGCCAGCAACCCCGGCCGGGCCCACACCGGGGAGCTGTTTTTT.

This clonotype was recorded many times. The V gene is TRBV4-1, the J gene TRBJ2-5; D gene unclear. V was pared by 4 bases and J by 5 bases, with 17 bases between. Germline V gives CDR1 MGHRA, CDR2 YSYEKL. CDR3 length: 15 amino acids. CDR3 nucleotide sequence: TGCGCCAGCAGCCCCGTTAACGCGGTCTACGAGACCCAGTACTTC. This sequence encodes CASSPVNAVYETQYF.

This chain uses TRBV3-1 with TRBJ2-2; D uncertain. The germline V and J ends were trimmed by 0 bases and 5 bases, with 13 bases remaining between them. Germline values: CDR1 LGHDT, CDR2 YNNKEL (reference sequence). This CDR3 is built from 16 residues. DNA of the CDR3: TGTGCCAGCAGCCAAGAATCAAGAAAGTCTACCGGGGAGCTGTTTTTT. Its protein product is CASSQESRKSTGELFF.